This T cell receptor beta chain was found in a study of chronic HIV infection and antiretroviral therapy (dated by TCRdb to 2014 to 2015). Library prep was done by 5' RACE. The sequencing machine was an Illumina MiSeq. The public reads were run again by TCRdb, first through fastp at Q25 and then through MiXCR, and only productive beta chains were kept. Rows with one shared CDR3 protein collapse into an entry with the most common genes and DNA. The sample table holds 40,000 to 50,000 distinct CDR3 sequences, of which over 15% were seen once. 2.8% of the sample rests with the top ten. The count of this clonotype is one. No cognate antigen has been identified for it. Base qualities are not provided; no much larger clone lies one nucleotide away. This clonotype was sampled from an adult who had HIV and had not received antiretroviral therapy, or was an uninfected healthy control (not recorded which). Sequenced input: peripheral blood.

The CDR3 loop reads CASRGWGSSYNEQFF. The DNA sequence is as follows: TGTGCCAGTAGAGGGTGGGGCAGCTCCTACAATGAGCAGTTCTTC. The chain is assembled from TRBV19 and TRBJ2-1; the D gene is perhaps TRBD1, from 5 matching bases. The germline V gene (reference sequence) sets CDR1 to LNHDA and CDR2 to SQIVND. Counted from cysteine to phenylalanine, this CDR3 has 15 amino acids. Only the CDR3 DNA is retained, 45 bases long and in frame from the first base. V lost 6 bases and J lost 0 bases; the stretch between them is 12 bases long.